The rows below give T cell receptor beta chains drawn from one sample of a study of T cells in localized non-small cell lung cancer. Using immunoSEQ multiplex PCR, the repertoire was profiled, and TCRdb retains in-frame clones only, with some absent. The sample includes 1,400 to 1,500 clones, approximately 20% of them seen just once. The sequencing used normal lung tissue next to the tumor, collected before any cancer treatment. Receptor source: a woman aged 35 to 70 with stage I lung adenocarcinoma. Both conserved end residues are trimmed from each CDR3.

TRBV25-1 ASSASTGGYGYT
TRBV1 ASSIQVGGQGGDGYT
TRBV6-8 ASSPMPTSGGSTDTQY
TRBV11-3 ASLAGGSRDTQY
TRBV14 ASSQGFGIGEKLF
TRBV11-3 ASSLEGQGPFSGNTIY
TRBV6-8 ASSPTEEKPQH
TRBV18 ASSPRRDRGNEQY
TRBV11-3 ASSPLGQTNYGYT
TRBV5-1 ASSFNGTSGRLGHNEQF
TRBV27 ATGALRGVGSEAF
TRBV5-1 ASSLAQVYYEQY
TRBV6-8 ASSDPDREETQY
TRBV5-1 ASTLWGSSAGTEAF
TRBV6-8 ASSEHDRANNQPQH
TRBV11-3 ASSLRQGSGNTIY
TRBV7-2 ASSPDTGGEQF
TRBV18 ASSPDRGGRQPQH
TRBV19 ASRGSLNYGYT
TRBV19 ASSILTGASTPPYGYT
TRBV11-1 ASSQDPGLDSYNEQF
TRBV28 ATSGTRFPYEQY
TRBV15 ATSRILGTAKPYEQY
TRBV6-8 AISGVQGNEQF
TRBV2 ASQAQGAPNEKLF
TRBV28 ASSFAGGRFGYT
TRBV19 ASSGGRYGETQY
TRBV28 ASSLIVRSNTGELF